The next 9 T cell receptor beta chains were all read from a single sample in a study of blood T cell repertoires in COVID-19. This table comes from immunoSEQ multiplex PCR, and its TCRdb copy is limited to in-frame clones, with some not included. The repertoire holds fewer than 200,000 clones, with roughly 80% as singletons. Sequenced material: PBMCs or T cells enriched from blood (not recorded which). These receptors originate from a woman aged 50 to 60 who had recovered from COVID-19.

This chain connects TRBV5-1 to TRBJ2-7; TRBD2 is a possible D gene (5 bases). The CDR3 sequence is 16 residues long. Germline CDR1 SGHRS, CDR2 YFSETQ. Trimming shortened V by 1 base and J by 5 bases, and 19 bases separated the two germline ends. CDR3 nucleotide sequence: TGCGCCAGCAGCTTGCTCCACTCGACGGGGAGTGACGAGCAGTACTTC. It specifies CASSLLHSTGSDEQYF.

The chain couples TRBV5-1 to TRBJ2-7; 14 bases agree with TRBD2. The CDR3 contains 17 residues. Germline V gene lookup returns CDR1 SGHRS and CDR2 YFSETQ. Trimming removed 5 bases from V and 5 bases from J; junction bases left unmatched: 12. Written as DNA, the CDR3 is TGCGCCAGCAGTTTCCCGGGACTAGCGGGAGAGAAGAACGAGCAGTACTTC. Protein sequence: CASSFPGLAGEKNEQYF.

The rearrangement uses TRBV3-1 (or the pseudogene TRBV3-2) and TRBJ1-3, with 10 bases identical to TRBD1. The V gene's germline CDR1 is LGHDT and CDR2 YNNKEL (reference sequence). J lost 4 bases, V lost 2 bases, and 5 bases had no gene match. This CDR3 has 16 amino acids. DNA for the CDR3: TGTGCCAGCAGCCAAAAGGGACAGGGGAACGGAAACACCATATATTTT. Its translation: CASSQKGQGNGNTIYF.

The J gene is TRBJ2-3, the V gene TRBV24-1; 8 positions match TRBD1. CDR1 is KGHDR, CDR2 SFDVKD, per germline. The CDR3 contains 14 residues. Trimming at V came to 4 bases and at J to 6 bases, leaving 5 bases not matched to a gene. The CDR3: CATSEGDRRDTQYF. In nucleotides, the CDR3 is TGTGCCACCAGTGAGGGGGACAGGAGGGATACGCAGTATTTT.

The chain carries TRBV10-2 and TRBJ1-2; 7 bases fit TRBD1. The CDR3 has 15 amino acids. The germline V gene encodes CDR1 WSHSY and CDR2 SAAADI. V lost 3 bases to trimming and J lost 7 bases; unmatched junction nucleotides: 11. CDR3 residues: CASSDLDRRPGGYTF. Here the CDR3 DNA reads TGCGCCAGCAGTGATCTGGACAGGAGGCCAGGTGGCTACACCTTC.

The CDR3 here is CAWSPSRTNEKLFF. The CDR3 nucleotides read TGTGCCTGGAGTCCGTCTCGGACTAATGAAAAACTGTTTTTT. V usage is TRBV30 and J usage is TRBJ1-4; D is uncertain. V was shortened by 2 bases and J by 2 bases, with 9 bases between the two germline ends. The CDR3 runs to 14 residues. CDR1 is GTSNPN and CDR2 is SVGIG in the germline V gene (reference sequence).

CDR3 sequence reads: CASTTGQGQIGELFF. In DNA form, the CDR3 reads TGTGCCAGTACTACAGGACAGGGGCAAATCGGGGAGCTGTTTTTT. This chain links TRBV19 with TRBJ2-2; TRBD1 agrees at 9 bases. This CDR3 has 15 amino acids. Germline CDR1 LNHDA, CDR2 SQIVND (reference sequence). The junction had 10 bases not matched to a gene; V was cut back by 7 bases and J by 7 bases.

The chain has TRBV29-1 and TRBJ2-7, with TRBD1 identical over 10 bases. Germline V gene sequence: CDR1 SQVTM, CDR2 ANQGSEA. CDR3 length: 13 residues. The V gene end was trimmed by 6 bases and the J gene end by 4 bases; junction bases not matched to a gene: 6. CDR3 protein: CSVAGTGVYEQYF. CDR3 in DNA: TGCAGCGTCGCCGGGACAGGGGTGTACGAGCAGTACTTC.

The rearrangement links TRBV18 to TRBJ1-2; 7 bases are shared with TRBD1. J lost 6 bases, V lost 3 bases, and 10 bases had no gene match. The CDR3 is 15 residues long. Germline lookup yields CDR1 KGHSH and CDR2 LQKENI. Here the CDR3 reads CASSPQPGQGDGYTF. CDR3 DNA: TGTGCCAGCTCACCCCAACCTGGGCAGGGGGATGGCTACACCTTC. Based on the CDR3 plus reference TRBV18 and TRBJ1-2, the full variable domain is NAGVMQNPRHLVRRRGQEARLRCSPMKGHSHVYWYRQLPEEGLKFMVYLQKENIIDESGMPKERFSAEFPKEGPSILRIQQVVRGDSAAYFCASSPQPGQGDGYTFGSGTRLTVV.